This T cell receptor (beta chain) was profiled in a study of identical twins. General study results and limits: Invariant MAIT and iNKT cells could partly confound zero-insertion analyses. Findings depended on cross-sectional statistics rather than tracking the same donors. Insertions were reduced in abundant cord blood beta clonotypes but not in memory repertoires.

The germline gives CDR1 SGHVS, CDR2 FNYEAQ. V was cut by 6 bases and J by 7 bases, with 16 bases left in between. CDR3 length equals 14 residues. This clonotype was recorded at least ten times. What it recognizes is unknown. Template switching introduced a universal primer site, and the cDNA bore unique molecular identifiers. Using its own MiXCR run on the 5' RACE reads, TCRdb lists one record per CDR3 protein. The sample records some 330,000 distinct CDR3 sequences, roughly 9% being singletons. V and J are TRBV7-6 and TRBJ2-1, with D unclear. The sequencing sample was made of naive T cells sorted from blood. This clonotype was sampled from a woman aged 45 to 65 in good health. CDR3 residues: CASSSFRANNEQFF. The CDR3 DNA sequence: TGTGCCAGCAGTAGCTTTCGAGCAAATAATGAGCAGTTCTTC.